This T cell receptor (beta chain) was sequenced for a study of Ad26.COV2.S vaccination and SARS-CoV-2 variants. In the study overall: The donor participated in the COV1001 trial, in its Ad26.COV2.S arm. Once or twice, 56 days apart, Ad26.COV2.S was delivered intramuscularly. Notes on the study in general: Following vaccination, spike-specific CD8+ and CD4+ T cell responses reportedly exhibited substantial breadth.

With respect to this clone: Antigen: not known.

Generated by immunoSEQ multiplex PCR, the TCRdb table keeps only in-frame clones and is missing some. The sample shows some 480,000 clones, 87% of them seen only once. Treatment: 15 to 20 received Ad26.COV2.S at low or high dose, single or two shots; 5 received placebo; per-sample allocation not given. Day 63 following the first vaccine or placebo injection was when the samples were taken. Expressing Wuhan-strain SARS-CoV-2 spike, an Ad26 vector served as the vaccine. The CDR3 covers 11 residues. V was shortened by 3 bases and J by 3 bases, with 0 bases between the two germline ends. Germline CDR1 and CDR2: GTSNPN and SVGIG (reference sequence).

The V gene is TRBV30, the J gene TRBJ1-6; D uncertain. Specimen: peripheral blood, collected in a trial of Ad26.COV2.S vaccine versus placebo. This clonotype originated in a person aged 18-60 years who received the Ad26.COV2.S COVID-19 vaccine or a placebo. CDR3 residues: CAWSYNSPLHF. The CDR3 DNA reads TGTGCCTGGAGCTATAATTCACCCCTCCACTTT.